The 12 T cell receptor beta chains below were found in one sample sequenced in a study of CD8 T cells in ankylosing spondylitis. General study results and limits: What appeared characteristic of ankylosing spondylitis blood was a TCR beta motif of fewer than ten highly homologous variants.

The antigens for these receptors are not known. MiXCR, applied by TCRdb to the 5' RACE reads, yields one record per CDR3 protein. Of 700,000 or so distinct CDR3 sequences in the sample, 15% to 20% were seen once. Sequenced input: blood, either unsorted or a sorted T cell fraction (not recorded which). The receptors come from a male donor with ankylosing spondylitis.

This chain links TRBV29-1 with TRBJ1-1, with TRBD1 matching over 8 bases. From germline, CDR1 is SQVTM and CDR2 ANQGSEA. There are 13 residues in the CDR3. V shed 7 bases, J shed 3 bases, and the junction held 7 bases outside the gene matches. The CDR3 loop reads CSAGQGADTEAFF. As DNA, the CDR3 is TGCAGCGCGGGCCAGGGGGCGGACACTGAAGCTTTCTTT.

The chain combines TRBV7-2 with TRBJ2-1; a weak D match, TRBD2 (5 bases). V lost 5 bases, J lost 6 bases, and 11 bases lay in between. CDR1 is SGHTA and CDR2 is FQGNSA in the germline V gene. This CDR3 comprises 13 residues. CDR3 sequence: CASSDGVVNEQFF. The CDR3 coding sequence is TGTGCCAGCAGCGACGGGGTGGTCAATGAGCAGTTCTTC.

Ten or more counts support this clonotype. The chain carries TRBV20-1 and TRBJ2-1; D not certain. The CDR3 covers 15 residues. Germline V gene lookup returns CDR1 DFQATT and CDR2 SNEGSKA (reference sequence). V gave up 1 base and J gave up 0 bases, with 10 bases separating them. The CDR3 nucleotides are TGCAGTGCTAGAGCATACCGTAGCTCCTACAATGAGCAGTTCTTC. Amino acids: CSARAYRSSYNEQFF.

The chain uses TRBV24-1 and TRBJ2-3; the match to TRBD2 covers 10 bases. The CDR3 runs to 16 residues. V lost 2 bases and J lost 5; bases outside the gene matches: 6. The germline gives CDR1 KGHDR, CDR2 SFDVKD. CDR3 coding DNA: TGTGCCACCAGTGATTACCTAGCGGGAGCTATAGATACGCAGTATTTT. This codes for CATSDYLAGAIDTQYF.

The table lists this clonotype with a few counts. The CDR3 protein is CASRRQGAGTQYF. CDR3 sequence (DNA): TGTGCCAGCAGAAGACAGGGGGCGGGTACGCAGTATTTT. The chain carries TRBV12-3 or TRBV12-4 and TRBJ2-3; TRBD1 aligns across 10 bases. The V segment lost 6 bases and the J segment 8 bases; nucleotides outside the gene matches: 5. The length of the CDR3 is 13 residues.

This clonotype came up many times. V and J are TRBV12-3 or TRBV12-4 and TRBJ2-1, with D unresolved. Trimming removed 6 bases at V and 3 bases at J, with 9 bases between. This CDR3 comprises 13 residues. CDR3 residues: CASSEIDYNEQFF. In DNA form, the CDR3 reads TGTGCCAGCAGCGAAATAGACTACAATGAGCAGTTCTTC.

The rearrangement links TRBV20-1 to TRBJ2-2, with a weak D call TRBD1 (6 bases). From germline, CDR1 is DFQATT and CDR2 SNEGSKA (reference sequence). V lost 3 bases and J lost 0, with 8 bases in between. The CDR3 runs 14 residues. The CDR3 region has the DNA TGCAGTGCTAGGGGGACATCGAACACCGGGGAGCTGTTTTTT. Its protein is CSARGTSNTGELFF.

As to this clonotype: Mismatch with germline at one junction end may stem from a read error. V is TRBV29-1 and J is TRBJ2-7; D is uncertain. Germline V gene data show CDR1 as SQVTM and CDR2 as ANQGSEA. The CDR3 has 10 amino acids. In DNA form, the CDR3 reads TGCAGCGTTGCTCTAGTCTCCTGGCACTTC. This encodes CSVALVSWHF.

This chain uses TRBV4-1 with TRBJ2-5; 10 bases are shared with TRBD1. The CDR3 sequence is 16 residues long. The junction had 6 bases not matched to a gene; V was cut back by 1 base and J by 4 bases. The germline V gene encodes CDR1 MGHRA and CDR2 YSYEKL. CDR3 region: CASSQGTDRGRETQYF. The CDR3 DNA reads TGCGCCAGCAGCCAAGGGACAGACAGGGGGCGAGAGACCCAGTACTTC.

This sequence joins TRBV9 and TRBJ1-2, with D unresolved. V was cut by 0 bases and J by 0 bases, with 9 bases left in between. CDR1 is SGDLS, CDR2 YYNGEE, per germline. The CDR3 is 15 residues long. CDR3 sequence (DNA): TGTGCCAGCAGCGTAGAAGTGGGAGCTAACTATGGCTACACCTTC. Protein: CASSVEVGANYGYTF. Supplemented by reference TRBV9 and TRBJ1-2, the full variable domain reads DSGVTQTPKHLITATGQRVTLRCSPRSGDLSVYWYQQSLDQGLQFLIQYYNGEERAKGNILERFSAQQFPDLHSELNLSSLELGDSALYFCASSVEVGANYGYTFGSGTRLTVV.

This sequence joins TRBV3-1 and TRBJ1-2; weak D call: TRBD1 (5 bases). With 2 bases removed from V and 4 bases from J, the gap between germline ends came to 17 bases. This CDR3 is 16 amino acids long. Per germline, CDR1 LGHDT and CDR2 YNNKEL (reference sequence). CDR3 DNA sequence: TGTGCCAGCAGCCAACTCCCGGGACGGACGATCTATGGCTACACCTTC. Its protein is CASSQLPGRTIYGYTF.

The rearrangement joins TRBV5-6 to TRBJ2-1; the D call may be TRBD1 or TRBD2 (5 bases each). CDR1 and CDR2 from the germline V gene are SGHDT and YYEEEE. The V gene lost 2 bases and the J gene lost 8 bases, with 20 bases spanning the gap. The CDR3 is 16 residues long. The CDR3 DNA reads as TGTGCCAGCAGCTTTTCCGGGGCCCTTGGGGTGGATGAGCAGTTCTTC. Its translation: CASSFSGALGVDEQFF.